Listed here are 10 T cell receptor beta chains from one sample, sequenced in a study of Ad26.COV2.S vaccination and SARS-CoV-2 variants. Treatment meaning: 15 to 20 received Ad26.COV2.S at low or high dose, single or two shots; about 5 received placebo; per-sample allocation not given. Sampling was done on day 63 after the first vaccine or placebo injection. Libraries were prepared by immunoSEQ multiplex PCR; TCRdb keeps only in-frame clonotypes and omits some of them. The table has 410,000 or so clones, approximately 92% seen once; the top ten hold around 1.7%. This sample comprised peripheral blood, obtained in a trial of Ad26.COV2.S vaccine versus placebo. The source is a person aged 18-65 years who received the Ad26.COV2.S COVID-19 vaccine or a placebo.

This sequence joins TRBV7-9 and TRBJ2-5, with D possibly being TRBD1 (6 bases). The CDR3 runs to 15 residues. CDR1 is SEHNR and CDR2 is FQNEAQ in the germline V gene (reference sequence). The V end was cut by 2 bases, the J end by 2 bases, with 12 bases between. The CDR3 here is CASSLSGQLQETQYF. The CDR3 nucleotides are TGTGCCAGCAGCTTATCTGGACAGCTACAAGAGACCCAGTACTTC.

V gene TRBV7-9 combines with J gene TRBJ1-1; D is unclear. Germline V gene lookup returns CDR1 SEHNR and CDR2 FQNEAQ (reference sequence). This CDR3 comprises 12 residues. V was trimmed by 5 bases and J by 11 bases, leaving 15 bases between them. This chain's CDR3 is CASSPIGEKAFF. Written as DNA, the CDR3 is TGTGCCAGCAGCCCGATTGGGGAAAAGGCTTTCTTT.

This CDR3 reads CATSREGVRTYEQYF. The CDR3, as DNA: TGTGCCACCAGCAGAGAGGGGGTTCGGACCTACGAGCAGTACTTC. The rearrangement links TRBV15 to TRBJ2-7, with D perhaps assigned TRBD1 or TRBD2 (5 bases each). Trimming took 0 bases from V and 2 from J, leaving 11 bases between them. This CDR3 contains 15 residues. The germline V gene encodes CDR1 LNHNV and CDR2 YYDKDF (reference sequence).

This clone was found a few times. Other DNA sequences of this sample code for an identical CDR3. The chain carries TRBV7-9 and TRBJ2-7; D unresolved. V was cut by 2 bases and J by 3 bases, with 2 bases left in between. The CDR3 runs 11 residues. Germline V gives CDR1 SEHNR, CDR2 FQNEAQ (reference sequence). As DNA, the CDR3 is TGTGCCAGCAGCTTAAGCTACGAGCAGTACTTC. This gives the protein CASSLSYEQYF.

This clone was seen only once. In DNA form, the CDR3 reads TGTGCCTGGAAGGATAGTGGCTACACCTTC. This translates into CAWKDSGYTF. The chain employs TRBV30 and TRBJ1-2; D unresolved. Germline V gene sequence: CDR1 GTSNPN, CDR2 SVGIG (reference sequence). V shed 4 bases and J shed 7 bases, with 7 bases lying between them. CDR3 length: 10 amino acids. The variable domain in full, completed from reference TRBV30 and TRBJ1-2, reads SQTIHQWPATLVQPVGSPLSLECTVEGTSNPNLYWYRQAAGRGLQLLFYSVGIGQISSEVPQNLSASRPQDRQFILSSKKLLLSDSGFYLCAWKDSGYTFGSGTRLTVV.

This chain links TRBV27 with TRBJ1-1; a weak D match, TRBD1 (6 bases). CDR3 length: 13 amino acids. CDR1 MNHEY and CDR2 SMNVEV come from the germline V gene (reference sequence). V was pared by 7 bases and J by 1 base, with 10 bases between. Here the CDR3 DNA reads TGTGCCAGCACTACACAGGGGAACACTGAAGCTTTCTTT. Translated, it gives CASTTQGNTEAFF.

The chain uses TRBV30 and TRBJ1-2; tentative D call: TRBD1 (5 bases). This CDR3 has 10 residues. Per germline, CDR1 GTSNPN and CDR2 SVGIG (reference sequence). V lost 5 bases, J lost 9 bases, and 10 bases lay in between. Here the CDR3 reads CAWGPGSYTF. CDR3 nucleotide sequence: TGTGCCTGGGGACCAGGGAGCTACACCTTC.

The chain carries TRBV6-2 or TRBV6-3 and TRBJ2-1; D may be TRBD2 (6 bases). V lost 5 bases and J lost 10, with 21 bases in between. The CDR3 loop spans 15 amino acids. CDR1 is MNHEY and CDR2 is SVGEGT in the germline V gene. CDR3 sequence: CASSTPGTREAEQFF. CDR3 bases: TGTGCCAGCAGTACGCCTGGGACGCGGGAAGCGGAGCAGTTCTTC.

The chain carries TRBV15 and TRBJ1-6; D gene unclear. Germline CDR1 and CDR2: LNHNV and YYDKDF (reference sequence). The CDR3 covers 14 residues. V lost 0 bases to trimming and J lost 7 bases, with 7 bases between them. CDR3 protein: CATSRDPQNSPLHF. The CDR3 bases are TGTGCCACCAGCAGAGACCCCCAGAATTCACCCCTCCACTTT.

This chain connects TRBV19 to TRBJ2-5; D unclear. The germline CDR1 and CDR2 sequences are LNHDA and SQIVND (reference sequence). V lost 3 bases and J lost 5, with 10 bases in between. The CDR3 covers 13 residues. CDR3 DNA sequence: TGTGCCAGTAGTATCGCCTTCCGGGAGACCCAGTACTTC. As protein: CASSIAFRETQYF.